The rows below give T cell receptor beta chains drawn from one sample of a study of blood T cell repertoires in COVID-19. Clones were sequenced by immunoSEQ multiplex PCR, and TCRdb holds only the in-frame ones, with some missing. The sample shows 120,000 or so clones, around nine tenths of them seen only once. Sequencing was carried out using peripheral blood. The receptors shown here come from a man aged 50 to 59 with acute or convalescent COVID-19. Each CDR3 is given with its conserved first and last residue. A D gene is named only where the DNA matches it firmly.

>TRBV19|TRBD1|15|TRBJ1-1
TGTGCCAGTAGTATAGCGGGGGCAGGGGGGACTGAAGCTTTCTTT
CASSIAGAGGTEAFF
>TRBV12-5|TRBD1|17|TRBJ1-2
TGTGCTAGTGGTGATCCCGGACAGGGCATAAGGAACTATGGCTACACCTTC
CASGDPGQGIRNYGYTF
>TRBV10-3|TRBD2|16|TRBJ2-5
TGTGCCTCCGGGGGACTAGCGGAGAACTTCCAAGAGACCCAGTACTTC
CASGGLAENFQETQYF
>TRBV6-5|NA|15|TRBJ1-1
TGTGCCAGCAGTTACTCGATCGGCAGGGCCGAAGAAGCTTTCTTT
CASSYSIGRAEEAFF
>TRBV7-9|NA|16|TRBJ1-3
TGTGCCAGCAGCCGTATGGCTCCCGACAGGGGAAACACCATATATTTT
CASSRMAPDRGNTIYF
>TRBV30|NA|13|TRBJ1-6
TGTGCCTGGAGTGGGCAGGGCTCCTCACCCCTCCACTTT
CAWSGQGSSPLHF
>TRBV19|TRBD1|15|TRBJ2-7
TGTGCCAGTACCCTTGGGACAGGGATCGCCTACGAGCAGTACTTC
CASTLGTGIAYEQYF
>TRBV19|NA|14|TRBJ1-2
TGTGCCAGTAGTATGGGCAGGGCCCTCTATGGCTACACCTTC
CASSMGRALYGYTF
>TRBV6-6|NA|13|TRBJ2-7
TGTGCCAGCAGTCAACGAACAGGGAACGAGCAGTACTTC
CASSQRTGNEQYF
>TRBV2|NA|15|TRBJ1-3
TGTGCCAGCCACTACAGGGCCAACTCTGGAAACACCATATATTTT
CASHYRANSGNTIYF
>TRBV7-9|TRBD2|15|TRBJ2-7
TGTGCCAGCAGCCCCGGGACTAGCGGTTCCTACGAGCAGTACTTC
CASSPGTSGSYEQYF